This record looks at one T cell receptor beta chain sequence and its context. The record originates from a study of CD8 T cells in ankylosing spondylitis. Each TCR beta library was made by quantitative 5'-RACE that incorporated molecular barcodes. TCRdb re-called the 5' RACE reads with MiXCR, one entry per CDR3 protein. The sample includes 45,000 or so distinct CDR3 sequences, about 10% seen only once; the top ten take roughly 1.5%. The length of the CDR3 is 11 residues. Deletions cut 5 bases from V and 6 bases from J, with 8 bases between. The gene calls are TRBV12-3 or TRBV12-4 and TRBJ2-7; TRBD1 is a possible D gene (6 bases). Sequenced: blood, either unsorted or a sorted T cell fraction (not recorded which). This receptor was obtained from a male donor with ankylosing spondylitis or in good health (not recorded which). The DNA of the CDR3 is TGTGCCAGCAGTAGGACAGCCGAGCAGTACTTC. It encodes CASSRTAEQYF.